Listed below are T cell receptor beta chains from one sample, sequenced in a study of blood T cell repertoires in COVID-19. Data came from immunoSEQ multiplex PCR; TCRdb stores just in-frame clones and leaves some out. The sample consists of about 120,000 clones, roughly 81% of them appearing once. The specimen sequenced was peripheral blood. The receptors come from a man aged 35 to 55 with acute or convalescent COVID-19. Each CDR3 is given with its conserved first and last residue. Fields, in order: clone size, CDR3 length, D gene, J gene, V gene, CDR3 DNA, CDR3 protein. D genes are given only for firm matches. Size is stated for part of the rows, as once, few or many counts, or as a class when the clone is expanded.

. | 16 | . | TRBJ2-3 | TRBV14 | TGTGCCAGCAGCTCCCGGACAGCGCAATCCACAGATACGCAGTATTTT | CASSSRTAQSTDTQYF
. | 13 | . | TRBJ2-1 | TRBV30 | TGTGCCTGGAGTGGCCTAGCGAGCAATGAGCAGTTCTTC | CAWSGLASNEQFF
. | 14 | . | TRBJ1-5 | TRBV24-1 | TGTGCCACCAGTGATTGGGACTCCTATCAGCCCCAGCATTTT | CATSDWDSYQPQHF
. | 13 | TRBD1 | TRBJ1-6 | TRBV7-9 | TGTGCCAGCGAACAGGGGACGGATTCACCCCTCCACTTT | CASEQGTDSPLHF
. | 12 | . | TRBJ2-1 | TRBV20-1 | TGCAGTGCTACTGACAGAAACAATGAGCAGTTCTTC | CSATDRNNEQFF
. | 16 | TRBD1 | TRBJ2-7 | TRBV15 | TGTGCCACCAGCAGAGATGGACAGGACTCCTCCTACGAGCAGTACTTC | CATSRDGQDSSYEQYF
. | 16 | TRBD2 | TRBJ2-3 | TRBV9 | TGTGCCAGCAGCGAACCCGGTGGGAGGGGAACAGATACGCAGTATTTT | CASSEPGGRGTDTQYF
once | 18 | TRBD2 | TRBJ2-3 | TRBV7-9 | TGTGCCAGCAGCCCCGTACGAGGGACTAGCGGGACCTGGTGGACGCAGTATTTT | CASSPVRGTSGTWWTQYF
. | 15 | TRBD2 | TRBJ2-3 | TRBV27 | TGTGCCAGCAGTTTTGTCGGGGGGGCCAAAGATACGCAGTATTTT | CASSFVGGAKDTQYF
. | 14 | . | TRBJ2-3 | TRBV10-1 | TGCGCCAGCAAGGCAGGAAAGTTCACAGATACGCAGTATTTT | CASKAGKFTDTQYF
. | 11 | . | TRBJ2-7 | TRBV28 | TGTGCCAGCAGCTCCGCCTACGAGCAGTACTTC | CASSSAYEQYF
. | 15 | . | TRBJ1-1 | TRBV19 | TGTGCCAGTAGTCCCCAGTGGGGGCGTAACACTGAAGCTTTCTTT | CASSPQWGRNTEAFF
. | 17 | TRBD1 | TRBJ1-2 | TRBV19 | TGTGCCAGTAGCAAAGGACAGGGGACAGCGCGGGTCTATGGCTACACCTTC | CASSKGQGTARVYGYTF
. | 16 | TRBD1 | TRBJ2-3 | TRBV24-1 | TGTGCCACCAGTGACCACAGGGACAGAGCGGCAGATACGCAGTATTTT | CATSDHRDRAADTQYF
. | 18 | TRBD1 | TRBJ1-6 | TRBV3-1/TRBV3-2 | TGTGCCAGCAGCCGGGGGGCAGGGGGAAGCTCCTATAATTCACCCCTCCACTTT | CASSRGAGGSSYNSPLHF
. | 13 | . | TRBJ2-7 | TRBV12-3/TRBV12-4 | TGTGCCAGCACTGGACTAGGGGGGAGCGAGCAGTACTTC | CASTGLGGSEQYF
. | 14 | . | TRBJ2-1 | TRBV9 | TGTGCCAGCAGGACTAGTGGTTCCCGGGGTGAGCAGTTCTTC | CASRTSGSRGEQFF
. | 14 | . | TRBJ2-5 | TRBV24-1 | TGTGCCACCAGTGACCCTGGGTCGGGAGAGACCCAGTACTTC | CATSDPGSGETQYF
. | 12 | . | TRBJ1-5 | TRBV12-3/TRBV12-4 | TGTGCCAGCAGTGGACAGTATCAGCCCCAGCATTTT | CASSGQYQPQHF
. | 13 | . | TRBJ1-2 | TRBV5-1 | TGCGCCAGCAGCTTGTTCCCACAGGGTGGCTACACCTTC | CASSLFPQGGYTF
. | 13 | . | TRBJ1-1 | TRBV6-5 | TGTGCCAGCAGTCAAACTAGAAACACTGAAGCTTTCTTT | CASSQTRNTEAFF
. | 16 | TRBD2 | TRBJ2-3 | TRBV6-1 | TGTGCCAGCAGTGCACTAGCGGGGGGGCCGGCAGATACGCAGTATTTT | CASSALAGGPADTQYF
. | 15 | TRBD1 | TRBJ2-7 | TRBV23-1 | TGCGCCAGCAGTCGGCGGGACAGGGAATTCGACGAGCAGTACTTC | CASSRRDREFDEQYF
few | 10 | . | TRBJ2-7 | TRBV3-1/TRBV3-2 | TGTGCCACCGGGTCCGACGAGCAGTACTTC | CATGSDEQYF
. | 11 | . | TRBJ2-3 | TRBV4-1 | TGCGCCAGCGGGGGGACAGATACGCAGTATTTT | CASGGTDTQYF
. | 15 | TRBD1 | TRBJ1-6 | TRBV5-1 | TGCGCCAGCAGCTGGGGCGACAGGGATCTTTCACCCCTCCACTTT | CASSWGDRDLSPLHF
few | 15 | TRBD2 | TRBJ2-5 | TRBV7-9 | TGTGCCAGCAGCCTTAGCGGGCTAGGAGGAGAGACCCAGTACTTC | CASSLSGLGGETQYF
. | 14 | . | TRBJ2-5 | TRBV18 | TGTGCCAGCTCACCGACGGACAGCCAAGAGACCCAGTACTTC | CASSPTDSQETQYF
. | 14 | TRBD1 | TRBJ1-1 | TRBV7-9 | TGTGCCAGCAGCTCGCAGGGGGGAGACACTGAAGCTTTCTTT | CASSSQGGDTEAFF
. | 16 | . | TRBJ1-4 | TRBV19 | TGTGCCAGCACTCGCCTATCGGGAGGCACTAATGAAAAACTGTTTTTT | CASTRLSGGTNEKLFF
. | 14 | . | TRBJ1-1 | TRBV27 | TGTGCCAGCAGTTTCTGGCACAGAGGGACTGAAGCTTTCTTT | CASSFWHRGTEAFF
. | 13 | . | TRBJ1-3 | TRBV5-1 | TGCGCCAGCAGCCCGGTCTCTGGAAACACCATATATTTT | CASSPVSGNTIYF
. | 12 | . | TRBJ1-1 | TRBV2 | TGTGCCAGCACGGGGGGGTACGCTGAAGCTTTCTTT | CASTGGYAEAFF
. | 14 | . | TRBJ1-1 | TRBV27 | TGTGCCAGCAGTTCCTACCTAACCGCTCGTGAAGCTTTCTTT | CASSSYLTAREAFF
. | 15 | TRBD2 | TRBJ2-7 | TRBV2 | TGTGCCAGCAGTGGACTAGCGGGCTTCTCCTACGAGCAGTACTTC | CASSGLAGFSYEQYF
. | 14 | . | TRBJ1-1 | TRBV30 | TGTGCCTGGAGTTTGGACCTAGGGGCCCCTGAAGCTTTCTTT | CAWSLDLGAPEAFF
. | 12 | . | TRBJ1-1 | TRBV3-1/TRBV3-2 | TGTGCCAGCAGCCAAGGTCTCAGTGAAGCTTTCTTT | CASSQGLSEAFF
. | 15 | TRBD1 | TRBJ1-2 | TRBV7-8 | TGTGCCAGCAGCTTAGAGGGGGGGACAGGGAATGGCTACACCTTC | CASSLEGGTGNGYTF
medium-sized | 13 | . | TRBJ1-2 | TRBV4-1 | TGCGCCAGCAGCCCCCCCGGGGTAAGGGGCTACACCTTC | CASSPPGVRGYTF
. | 14 | . | TRBJ2-3 | TRBV28 | TGTGCCACCCTCTTGGGGGGAACCACAGATACGCAGTATTTT | CATLLGGTTDTQYF
. | 15 | . | TRBJ1-4 | TRBV5-8 | TGTGCCAGCAGCTTGGAGGGGCGAACTAATGAAAAACTGTTTTTT | CASSLEGRTNEKLFF
. | 14 | . | TRBJ2-2 | TRBV7-9 | TGTGCCAGCAGCTTAAACAGTGGCACCGGGGAGCTGTTTTTT | CASSLNSGTGELFF